The clone carrying this T cell receptor beta chain came up once. These data belong to a study of blood T cell repertoires in COVID-19. The protocol was immunoSEQ multiplex PCR, while the TCRdb copy is restricted to in-frame clones and leaves out a portion. The sample holds around 200,000 clones; approximately 87% are singletons and the top ten take over 3.5%. The CDR3 length is 16 residues. The V gene's germline CDR1 is LNHDA and CDR2 SQIVND (reference sequence). V was trimmed by 7 bases and J by 6 bases, leaving 22 bases between them. This TCR was sampled from a man aged 18 to 29 with active or convalescent COVID-19. Material: peripheral blood. J is TRBJ1-5 and V is TRBV19; D remains ambiguous. Here the CDR3 DNA reads TGTGCCAGTACGTTAGAACCCCACGGAGGCCTTCAGCCCCAGCATTTT. This codes for CASTLEPHGGLQPQHF.